The clone carrying this T cell receptor beta chain has a count of ten or more. Its target is unknown. This specimen comes from a study of T cells in Graves' hyperthyroidism and ophthalmopathy. These patients, aged 18 to 65, had recently diagnosed hyperthyroidism lasting under 2 months. The sample of blood was obtained at first hyperthyroidism diagnosis (before any ophthalmopathy symptoms). From RNA transcripts, TCR beta CDR3 regions were amplified. With the HTBI primer set, the TCR CDR3 went through a first round of RT-PCR. TCRdb independently ran MiXCR on the multiplex PCR reads; one entry per CDR3 protein. Altogether 370,000 or so distinct CDR3 sequences are present, about 13% being singletons, with the ten largest covering around 21%. The germline CDR1 and CDR2 sequences are SGHAT and FQNNGV. V lost 1 base and J lost 0, with 4 bases in between. This CDR3 is built from 14 residues. Overall study findings and caveats: Most clonotypes expanded in the thyroid (above 0.001) were also present in blood.

The source material was blood. The sequence was obtained from a man aged 25-45 years with Graves' hyperthyroidism that later progressed to Graves' ophthalmopathy. This chain joins TRBV11-2 and TRBJ1-5; D gene ambiguous. Here the CDR3 reads CASSLGNSNQPQHF. Here the CDR3 DNA reads TGTGCCAGCAGCTTAGGGAATAGCAATCAGCCCCAGCATTTT.